Listed here are 21 T cell receptor beta chains from one sample, sequenced in a study of blood T cell repertoires in COVID-19. Data came from immunoSEQ multiplex PCR; TCRdb stores just in-frame clones and leaves some out. The data contain more than 250,000 clones, more than 75% of them singletons. The sequenced sample consisted of peripheral blood. These TCRs come from a woman in her thirties who had recovered from COVID-19.

In DNA form, the CDR3 reads TGTGCCACCAGTGGGAGTAGCAATCAGCCCCAGCATTTT. It encodes CATSGSSNQPQHF. J is TRBJ1-5 and V is TRBV24-1; D unclear. Between the trimmed V and J ends, which lost 5 bases and 0 bases, there was a span of 4 bases. In germline, CDR1 is KGHDR, CDR2 SFDVKD. This CDR3 contains 13 residues.

J is TRBJ1-6 and V is TRBV7-2, with 9 nucleotides matching TRBD1. V lost 0 bases and J lost 9; bases outside the gene matches: 3. The CDR3 covers 15 residues. Germline V CDR1 and CDR2: SGHTA, FQGNSA. The CDR3 nucleotides read TGTGCCAGCAGCTTAGCTGTGACAGGGGGTTCACCCCTCCACTTT. Its protein product is CASSLAVTGGSPLHF.

This clone was recorded only once. The chain couples TRBV19 to TRBJ2-2; D remains unclear. Germline assignment: CDR1 LNHDA and CDR2 SQIVND (reference sequence). V was cut by 3 bases and J by 9 bases, with 11 bases left in between. This CDR3 comprises 13 residues. CDR3 protein: CASSMVRNRELFF. CDR3 coding DNA: TGTGCCAGTAGTATGGTCAGAAACCGGGAGCTGTTTTTT.

The V and J genes are TRBV19 and TRBJ2-2; TRBD2 agrees at 13 bases. This CDR3 contains 15 residues. Germline CDR1 and CDR2: LNHDA and SQIVND (reference sequence). V lost 8 bases and J lost 4; bases outside the gene matches: 4. The CDR3 bases are TGTGCCAGTCTCGGGACTAGCGGGACCACCGGGGAGCTGTTTTTT. Protein product: CASLGTSGTTGELFF.

The chain links TRBV7-9 to TRBJ1-1; D is ambiguous. The CDR3 is made up of 16 amino acids. The V end was cut by 5 bases, the J end by 5 bases, with 21 bases between. The germline V gene encodes CDR1 SEHNR and CDR2 FQNEAQ (reference sequence). As DNA, the CDR3 is TGTGCCAGCAGCCCTACGGCGGTCCTTGCGGGGACTGAAGCTTTCTTT. This translates into CASSPTAVLAGTEAFF.

V is TRBV19 and J is TRBJ2-5; 7 bases map to TRBD1. CDR1 LNHDA and CDR2 SQIVND come from the germline V gene (reference sequence). Trimming took 5 bases from V and 1 from J; bases not matched to a gene: 1. CDR3 size: 13 residues. CDR3 amino acids: CASSRQGQETQYF. The CDR3 nucleotides are TGTGCCAGTAGTCGACAGGGCCAAGAGACCCAGTACTTC.

The chain carries TRBV5-1 and TRBJ1-1, with D perhaps TRBD1 (6 bases). Per germline, CDR1 SGHRS and CDR2 YFSETQ. V dropped 4 bases and J dropped 4 bases, with 14 bases sitting between them. The CDR3 totals 14 residues. The CDR3 coding sequence is TGCGCCAGCAGCCCTATGGCAGGGGCCACTGAAGCTTTCTTT. Translated: CASSPMAGATEAFF.

V and J are TRBV6-1 and TRBJ2-7, with 7 bases lining up with TRBD2. Germline values: CDR1 MNHNS, CDR2 SASEGT. CDR3 length: 15 residues. With 3 bases clipped from V and 0 bases from J, the junction kept 5 bases outside the gene matches. The CDR3: CASSDQRDYSYEQYF. The CDR3 bases are TGTGCCAGCAGTGACCAGCGGGACTACTCCTACGAGCAGTACTTC.

The V call is TRBV2, the J call TRBJ2-5, with a weak D call TRBD2 (5 bases). CDR3 size: 16 residues. Per the germline V gene, CDR1 is SNHLY and CDR2 is FYNNEI. Trimming left V 0 bases short and J 5 bases short, with 16 bases between. CDR3 sequence (DNA): TGTGCCAGCAGTGAAGCACCCAGCCCATCGGGGGAGACCCAGTACTTC. It translates to CASSEAPSPSGETQYF.

The J gene is TRBJ2-5, the V gene TRBV4-1; D is unclear. Germline loops: CDR1 MGHRA, CDR2 YSYEKL. The CDR3 totals 11 residues. The V gene lost 5 bases and the J gene lost 3 bases, with 4 bases spanning the gap. The CDR3 sequence is CASSTKETQYF. DNA for the CDR3: TGCGCCAGCAGCACTAAAGAGACCCAGTACTTC.

This chain connects TRBV6-5 to TRBJ2-2, with TRBD1 as a possible D gene (6 bases). The CDR3 is made up of 14 amino acids. CDR1 is MNHEY and CDR2 is SVGAGI in the germline V gene. With 9 bases removed from V and 3 bases from J, the gap between germline ends came to 14 bases. Written as DNA, the CDR3 is TGTGCCAGTGCCGGGACACCCTACACCGGGGAGCTGTTTTTT. Its translation: CASAGTPYTGELFF.

Here the CDR3 DNA reads TGCGCCAGCAGCCCTGGGACAGCCCTTCCGTACGAGCAGTACTTC. The encoded protein is CASSPGTALPYEQYF. The rearrangement uses TRBV4-1 and TRBJ2-7; 7 nucleotides align to TRBD1. Germline CDR1 MGHRA, CDR2 YSYEKL. Trimming removed 4 bases from V and 4 bases from J; junction bases left unmatched: 10. The CDR3 is 15 residues long.

The V and J genes are TRBV4-1 and TRBJ2-3; TRBD2 matches 7 bases. V lost 9 bases and J lost 6; bases outside the gene matches: 12. The CDR3 runs to 14 residues. From germline, CDR1 is MGHRA and CDR2 YSYEKL. The CDR3 protein is CASRGWGGIDTQYF. CDR3 DNA sequence: TGCGCCAGTCGCGGGTGGGGGGGAATCGATACGCAGTATTTT.

This clone occurred once. The rearrangement uses TRBV28 and TRBJ2-4, with 7 bases matching TRBD2. The CDR3 covers 18 residues. V lost 7 bases to trimming and J lost 0 bases; unmatched junction nucleotides: 15. Germline V gives CDR1 MDHEN, CDR2 SYDVKM. This CDR3 reads CASTKGPGGGLAKNIQYF. CDR3 DNA sequence: TGTGCCAGCACCAAGGGGCCGGGGGGAGGCCTAGCCAAAAACATTCAGTACTTC.

This clone was observed a single time. The rearrangement uses TRBV7-2 and TRBJ2-7; 10 nucleotides line up with TRBD1. The CDR3 is 15 residues long. CDR1 is SGHTA, CDR2 FQGNSA, per germline. J gave up 5 bases and V 5 bases, and 9 bases lay outside the gene matches. This CDR3 is CASSGQTGGWHEQYF. The CDR3 DNA reads as TGTGCCAGCAGCGGACAGACAGGGGGCTGGCACGAGCAGTACTTC.

In nucleotides, the CDR3 is TGTGCCAGCAGTTTTGTTCGGGAAAAACTGTTTTTT. Its translation is CASSFVREKLFF. The chain joins TRBV7-8 to TRBJ1-4; D not certain. This CDR3 comprises 12 residues. Trimming removed 6 bases at V and 8 bases at J, with 10 bases between. CDR1 SGHVS and CDR2 FQNEAQ come from the germline V gene.

The chain combines TRBV6-5 with TRBJ1-2; weak D call: TRBD1 (5 bases). This CDR3 has 12 amino acids. V lost 10 bases, J lost 6 bases, and 15 bases lay in between. CDR1 and CDR2 from the germline V gene are MNHEY and SVGAGI. The CDR3, as DNA: TGTGCCACGACGGGGGGATTTAATGGCTACACCTTC. This gives the protein CATTGGFNGYTF.

The chain carries TRBV18 and TRBJ1-1, with D possibly TRBD1 on 5 matching bases. The CDR3 runs to 14 residues. Germline V gives CDR1 KGHSH, CDR2 LQKENI. Trimming took 6 bases from V and 0 from J, leaving 11 bases between them. The CDR3 DNA follows: TGTGCCAGCTCCCTCCGGGGGGTGAACACTGAAGCTTTCTTT. Translated: CASSLRGVNTEAFF.

V is TRBV2 and J is TRBJ1-1; 8 bases are a match to TRBD1. Germline V gives CDR1 SNHLY, CDR2 FYNNEI. With V trimmed by 1 base and J by 4 bases, 8 bases remained unmatched. The CDR3 totals 16 residues. The CDR3, as DNA: TGTGCCAGCAGTGAAGTCGGGTGGGGACAGGTCACTGAAGCTTTCTTT. Amino acids: CASSEVGWGQVTEAFF. The whole variable domain, remainder taken from reference TRBV2 and TRBJ1-1, is EPEVTQTPSHQVTQMGQEVILRCVPISNHLYFYWYRQILGQKVEFLVSFYNNEISEKSEIFDDQFSVERPDGSNFTLKIRSTKLEDSAMYFCASSEVGWGQVTEAFFGQGTRLTVV.

This chain uses TRBV5-1 with TRBJ2-7, with a weak D call TRBD2 (6 bases). CDR3 length: 14 amino acids. The V gene lost 1 base and the J gene lost 0 bases, with 8 bases spanning the gap. Germline lookup yields CDR1 SGHRS and CDR2 YFSETQ. The CDR3 DNA reads TGCGCCAGCAGCTTGTGGCGGGGCTCCTACGAGCAGTACTTC. As protein: CASSLWRGSYEQYF.

CDR3 sequence: CASRYIRGNTGELFF. CDR3 DNA sequence: TGTGCCAGCAGATATATACGGGGGAACACCGGGGAGCTGTTTTTT. The chain joins TRBV2 to TRBJ2-2; D possibly corresponds to TRBD2 (5 bases). The V gene's germline CDR1 is SNHLY and CDR2 FYNNEI. The CDR3 consists of 15 residues. V dropped 6 bases and J dropped 1 base, with 12 bases sitting between them.